These T cell receptor beta chains were read from a single sample in a study of CD8 T cells in Susac syndrome. In TCRdb, the immunoSEQ multiplex PCR reads were re-called with MiXCR into one record per CDR3 protein. The data show around 300,000 distinct CDR3 sequences, approximately 90% seen once. What was sequenced was CD4+ T cells from PBMCs. These receptors were obtained from a human donor with multiple sclerosis. Both conserved end residues are part of each CDR3.

>TRBV10-3|TRBJ2-3
CAIRGGGATDTQYF
>TRBV12-3/TRBV12-4|TRBJ2-1
CASSRSGSYNEQFF
>TRBV2|TRBJ1-2
CASSRRRDRGHYGYTF
>TRBV5-1|TRBJ2-2
CASSWLPRLAGVYAGELFF
>TRBV19|TRBJ2-5
CASSPTGVWQETQYF
>TRBV20-1|TRBJ2-7
CSARGSTSGRAGEQYF
>TRBV6-5|TRBJ2-5
CASSYVVGTPLDKETQYF
>TRBV12-3/TRBV12-4|TRBJ2-1
CASSPDRTYNEQFF
>TRBV19|TRBJ1-1
CASTSPGSLSSAFF
>TRBV27|TRBJ2-7
CASSFSSGVAGLEQYF
>TRBV7-3|TRBJ2-6
CASSPTGGRSGANVLTF
>TRBV7-9|TRBJ1-4
CASSGRGLVEKLFF
>TRBV2|TRBJ2-7
CASREDSGYEQYF
>TRBV7-2|TRBJ1-3
CASSLDRADTIYF
>TRBV20-1|TRBJ2-3
CSASAGLARVTDTQYF
>TRBV12-3/TRBV12-4|TRBJ1-1
CASSVTGTGGGNTEAFF